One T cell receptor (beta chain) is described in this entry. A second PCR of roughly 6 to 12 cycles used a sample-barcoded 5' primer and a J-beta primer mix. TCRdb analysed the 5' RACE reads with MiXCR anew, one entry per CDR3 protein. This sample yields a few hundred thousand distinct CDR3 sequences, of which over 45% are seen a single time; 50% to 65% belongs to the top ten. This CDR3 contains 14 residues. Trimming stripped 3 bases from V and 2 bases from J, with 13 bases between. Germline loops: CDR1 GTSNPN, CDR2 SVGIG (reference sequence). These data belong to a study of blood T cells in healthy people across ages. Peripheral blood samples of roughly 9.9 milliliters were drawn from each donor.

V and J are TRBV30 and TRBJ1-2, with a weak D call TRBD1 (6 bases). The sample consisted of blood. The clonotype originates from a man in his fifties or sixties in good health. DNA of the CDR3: TGTGCCTGGAGGACAAAGGGGGGGAACTATGGCTACACCTTC. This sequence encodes CAWRTKGGNYGYTF.